One and the same sample provided the 17 T cell receptor beta chains below, sequenced in a study of shared clonotypes between healthy human individuals. Some clones are missing from TCRdb's copy, which holds only in-frame ones; the method was immunoSEQ multiplex PCR. The data hold about 2.3 million clones, with 90% to 95% observed a single time. The sequencing input was naive CD4+ T cells from PBMCs. The subset is: CD45RA+ positively selected. These receptors were collected from a man in his late teens or twenties in good health. Some clones in this sample may be carry-over from other donors' samples.

The chain carries TRBV29-1 and TRBJ2-5; 9 nucleotides agree with TRBD1. The germline V gene has CDR1 SQVTM and CDR2 ANQGSEA. The CDR3 loop spans 11 amino acids. Trimming cost V 7 bases and J 4 bases; bases outside gene matches: 1. The DNA of the CDR3 is TGCAGCGAGGGACAGGGAGAGACCCAGTACTTC. Protein: CSEGQGETQYF.

The chain employs TRBV14 and TRBJ1-1; the D is unclear. Germline loops: CDR1 SGHDN, CDR2 FVKESK. Trimming left V 4 bases short and J 2 bases short, with 8 bases between. The CDR3 extends over 13 amino acids. In nucleotides, the CDR3 is TGTGCCAGCAGCCCCAACCTTAACACTGAAGCTTTCTTT. This sequence encodes CASSPNLNTEAFF.

For this clone: The sample contains more than one DNA sequence encoding this CDR3. This chain connects TRBV9 to TRBJ2-1, with 7 bases matching TRBD2. J gave up 10 bases and V 0 bases, and 4 bases lay outside the gene matches. The germline V gene encodes CDR1 SGDLS and CDR2 YYNGEE. The CDR3 sequence is 13 residues long. The DNA of the CDR3 is TGTGCCAGCAGCGTAGTAACTAGCGCGGAGCAGTTCTTC. It yields the protein CASSVVTSAEQFF.

This clone is a singleton in its sample. V is TRBV6-5 and J is TRBJ2-2, with D maybe TRBD2 (6 bases). Trimming shortened V by 7 bases and J by 0 bases, and 12 bases separated the two germline ends. The CDR3 runs to 15 residues. CDR1 and CDR2 (germline): MNHEY, SVGAGI. CDR3 protein: CASTVWGANTGELFF. The DNA for the CDR3 is TGTGCCAGCACTGTTTGGGGGGCGAACACCGGGGAGCTGTTTTTT.

Details on this clone: The identical CDR3 is also encoded by other nucleotide sequences in the sample. CDR3 DNA: TGTGCCAGCCGGGACTCGCCTAACTATGGCTACACCTTC. Protein sequence: CASRDSPNYGYTF. The J gene is TRBJ1-2, the V gene TRBV28; D may be TRBD1 (5 bases). V was trimmed by 8 bases and J by 0 bases, leaving 10 bases between them. CDR3 length equals 13 residues. Germline CDR1 MDHEN, CDR2 SYDVKM.

The J gene is TRBJ2-7, the V gene TRBV7-9; 7 positions agree with TRBD1. Germline CDR1 reads SEHNR; CDR2 reads FQNEAQ (reference sequence). The junction had 4 bases not matched to a gene; V was cut back by 5 bases and J by 0 bases. The CDR3 contains 14 residues. CDR3 sequence reads: CASSKGQTSYEQYF. CDR3 in DNA: TGTGCCAGCAGCAAGGGACAGACCTCCTACGAGCAGTACTTC.

This chain links TRBV28 with TRBJ2-3, with 9 nucleotides matching TRBD1. The CDR3 extends over 16 amino acids. Looked up from germline, CDR1 is MDHEN and CDR2 is SYDVKM. V lost 6 bases and J lost 6; bases outside the gene matches: 13. The CDR3 spells CASSRLTGGPRDTQYF. In DNA, the CDR3 is TGTGCCAGCAGCCGATTGACAGGGGGGCCGAGGGATACGCAGTATTTT.

The genes are TRBV7-2 and TRBJ2-7, with D maybe TRBD2 (5 bases). Trimming removed 5 bases at V and 5 bases at J, with 19 bases between. Germline V gene lookup returns CDR1 SGHTA and CDR2 FQGNSA. The CDR3 loop spans 15 amino acids. The CDR3 region has the DNA TGTGCCAGCAGCCCGCGGGCGGCCTCTCGGGACGAGCAGTACTTC. This gives the protein CASSPRAASRDEQYF.

Details on this clone: The same CDR3 is also encoded by other DNA sequences in this sample. V gene TRBV7-9 combines with J gene TRBJ1-4, with unresolved D. Germline V gene data show CDR1 as SEHNR and CDR2 as FQNEAQ (reference sequence). CDR3 length equals 14 residues. Trimming cost V 0 bases and J 8 bases, with 10 bases left between them. CDR3 residues: CASSLASRGEKLFF. The CDR3 DNA follows: TGTGCCAGCAGCTTAGCGTCGCGAGGAGAAAAACTGTTTTTT.

This chain joins TRBV5-1 and TRBJ1-2; weak D call: TRBD1 (5 bases). This CDR3 comprises 14 residues. Germline CDR1 and CDR2: SGHRS and YFSETQ. V was clipped by 4 bases and J by 5 bases, with 15 bases between them. CDR3 loop: CASSPGPTLYGYTF. Written as DNA, the CDR3 is TGCGCCAGCAGCCCGGGACCCACCTTATATGGCTACACCTTC.

V gene TRBV27 combines with J gene TRBJ1-1; 7 bases are a match to TRBD1. Germline-derived CDR1 and CDR2 are MNHEY and SMNVEV (reference sequence). The length of the CDR3 is 13 residues. The V and J ends lost 5 bases and 5 bases, in that order; junction bases with no gene match: 5. In DNA, the CDR3 is TGTGCCAGCAGTACGACGACAGGGACTGAAGCTTTCTTT. Its translation is CASSTTTGTEAFF.

The chain uses TRBV7-6 and TRBJ2-5; tentative D call: TRBD2 (5 bases). Germline V gene data show CDR1 as SGHVS and CDR2 as FNYEAQ. V was shortened by 5 bases and J by 5 bases, with 12 bases between the two germline ends. The CDR3 is 13 residues long. This CDR3 reads CASSRGLGETQYF. The CDR3 nucleotides are TGTGCCAGCAGCCGTGGACTGGGGGAGACCCAGTACTTC.

This clone showed up just once. The chain couples TRBV13 to TRBJ2-6, with 8 bases aligning to TRBD1. V lost 5 bases and J lost 3; bases outside the gene matches: 6. There are 16 residues in the CDR3. Germline V lookup: CDR1 PRHDT, CDR2 FYEKMQ (reference sequence). The CDR3 protein is CASSPRTGFGANVLTF. The CDR3 DNA follows: TGTGCCAGCAGCCCCAGGACAGGGTTTGGGGCCAACGTCCTGACTTTC.

This clone has only a few counts. The chain uses TRBV28 and TRBJ1-4, with D possibly TRBD1 on 5 matching bases. The CDR3 sequence is 11 residues long. Looked up from germline, CDR1 is MDHEN and CDR2 is SYDVKM. V gave up 5 bases and J gave up 11 bases, with 9 bases separating them. The CDR3 nucleotides are TGTGCCAGCAGTGGGACTGGGAAACTGTTTTTT. Its translation is CASSGTGKLFF.

The genes are TRBV7-2 and TRBJ2-7; tentative D call: TRBD2 (5 bases). The CDR3 is made up of 15 amino acids. Germline lookup yields CDR1 SGHTA and CDR2 FQGNSA. V was clipped by 6 bases and J by 7 bases, with 22 bases between them. CDR3 in amino acids: CASSPGYMYLQEQYF. The CDR3 region has the DNA TGTGCCAGCAGTCCGGGGTATATGTACCTACAAGAGCAGTACTTC. Full variable domain (outside the CDR3, taken from reference TRBV7-2 and TRBJ2-7): GAGVSQSPSNKVTEKGKDVELRCDPISGHTALYWYRQSLGQGLEFLIYFQGNSAPDKSGLPSDRFSAERTGGSVSTLTIQRTQQEDSAVYLCASSPGYMYLQEQYFGPGTRLTVT.

The chain joins TRBV7-9 to TRBJ1-3; 7 bases align to TRBD1. This CDR3 has 15 residues. Germline assignment: CDR1 SEHNR and CDR2 FQNEAQ (reference sequence). Unmatched junction bases numbered 4, after V lost 1 base and J lost 4 bases. Here the CDR3 DNA reads TGTGCCAGCAGCTTAGGGACAGGATCGGGAAACACCATATATTTT. This codes for CASSLGTGSGNTIYF.

The chain links TRBV7-9 to TRBJ2-7; TRBD2 is a possible D gene (6 bases). Between the trimmed V and J ends, which lost 5 bases and 4 bases, there was a span of 9 bases. CDR3 size: 12 residues. Germline values: CDR1 SEHNR, CDR2 FQNEAQ (reference sequence). This chain's CDR3 is CASSRDFYEQYF. The DNA of the CDR3 is TGTGCCAGCAGCCGGGACTTTTACGAGCAGTACTTC. Looking up the rest from reference TRBV7-9 and TRBJ2-7 gives the full variable domain: DTGVSQNPRHKITKRGQNVTFRCDPISEHNRLYWYRQTLGQGPEFLTYFQNEAQLEKSRLLSDRFSAERPKGSFSTLEIQRTEQGDSAMYLCASSRDFYEQYFGPGTRLTVT.